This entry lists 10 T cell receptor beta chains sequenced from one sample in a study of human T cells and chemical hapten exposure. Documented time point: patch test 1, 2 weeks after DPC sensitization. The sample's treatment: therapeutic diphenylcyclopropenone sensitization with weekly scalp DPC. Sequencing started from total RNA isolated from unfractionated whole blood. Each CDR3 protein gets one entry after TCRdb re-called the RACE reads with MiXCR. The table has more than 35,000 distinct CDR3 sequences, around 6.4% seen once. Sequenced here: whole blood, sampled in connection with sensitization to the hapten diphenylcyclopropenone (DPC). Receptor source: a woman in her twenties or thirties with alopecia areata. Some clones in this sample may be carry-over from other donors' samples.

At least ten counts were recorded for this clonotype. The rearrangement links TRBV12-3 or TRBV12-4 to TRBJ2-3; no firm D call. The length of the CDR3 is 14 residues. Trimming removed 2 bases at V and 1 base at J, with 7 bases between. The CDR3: CASSLNSRTDTQYF. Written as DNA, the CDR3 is TGTGCCAGCAGTTTAAATTCCCGCACAGATACGCAGTATTTT.

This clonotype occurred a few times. The DNA for the CDR3 is TGTGCCAGTAGTATGGGCAGGCTACCCCGCTACGAGCAGTACTTC. It yields the protein CASSMGRLPRYEQYF. The gene calls are TRBV19 and TRBJ2-7; D unresolved. The germline V and J ends were trimmed by 3 bases and 3 bases, with 15 bases remaining between them. Germline CDR1 and CDR2: LNHDA and SQIVND (reference sequence). The CDR3 has 15 residues.

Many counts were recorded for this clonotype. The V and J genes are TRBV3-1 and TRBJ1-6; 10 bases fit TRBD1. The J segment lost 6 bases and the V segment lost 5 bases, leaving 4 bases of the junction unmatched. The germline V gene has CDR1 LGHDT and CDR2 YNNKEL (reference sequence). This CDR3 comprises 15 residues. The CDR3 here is CASSLRQGANSPLHF. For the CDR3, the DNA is TGTGCCAGCAGCTTACGACAGGGGGCTAATTCACCCCTCCACTTT.

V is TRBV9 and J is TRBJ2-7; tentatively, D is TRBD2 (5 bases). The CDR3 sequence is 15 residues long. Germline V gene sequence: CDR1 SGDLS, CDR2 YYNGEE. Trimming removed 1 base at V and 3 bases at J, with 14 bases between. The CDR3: CASSVREGLIYEQYF. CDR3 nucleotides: TGTGCCAGCAGCGTAAGGGAAGGACTGATCTACGAGCAGTACTTC.

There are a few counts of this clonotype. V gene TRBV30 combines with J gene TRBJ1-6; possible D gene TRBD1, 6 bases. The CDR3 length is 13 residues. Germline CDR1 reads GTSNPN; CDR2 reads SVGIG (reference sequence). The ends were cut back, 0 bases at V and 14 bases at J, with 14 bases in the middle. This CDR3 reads CAWSVTDGGTLHF. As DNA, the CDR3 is TGTGCCTGGAGTGTAACGGACGGGGGCACCCTCCACTTT.

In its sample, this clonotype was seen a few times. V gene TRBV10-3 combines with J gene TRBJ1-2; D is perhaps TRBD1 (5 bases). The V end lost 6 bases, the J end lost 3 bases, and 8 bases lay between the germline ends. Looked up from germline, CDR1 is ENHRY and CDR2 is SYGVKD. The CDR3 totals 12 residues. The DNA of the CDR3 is TGTGCCATCAGGGGGGTTGACTATGGCTACACCTTC. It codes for CAIRGVDYGYTF.

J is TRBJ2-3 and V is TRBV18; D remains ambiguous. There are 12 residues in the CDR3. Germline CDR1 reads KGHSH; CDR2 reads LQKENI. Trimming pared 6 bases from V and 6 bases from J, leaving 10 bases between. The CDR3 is CASSPEMDTQYF. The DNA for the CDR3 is TGTGCCAGCTCCCCCGAGATGGATACGCAGTATTTT. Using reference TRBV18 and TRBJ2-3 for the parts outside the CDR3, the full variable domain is NAGVMQNPRHLVRRRGQEARLRCSPMKGHSHVYWYRQLPEEGLKFMVYLQKENIIDESGMPKERFSAEFPKEGPSILRIQQVVRGDSAAYFCASSPEMDTQYFGPGTRLTVL.

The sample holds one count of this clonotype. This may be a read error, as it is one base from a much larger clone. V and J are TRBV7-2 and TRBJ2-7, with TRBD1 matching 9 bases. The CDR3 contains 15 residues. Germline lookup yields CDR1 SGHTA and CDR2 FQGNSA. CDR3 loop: CAGSLARDREYEQYF. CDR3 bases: TGTGCCGGCAGCTTAGCCCGGGACAGGGAGTACGAGCAGTACTTC.

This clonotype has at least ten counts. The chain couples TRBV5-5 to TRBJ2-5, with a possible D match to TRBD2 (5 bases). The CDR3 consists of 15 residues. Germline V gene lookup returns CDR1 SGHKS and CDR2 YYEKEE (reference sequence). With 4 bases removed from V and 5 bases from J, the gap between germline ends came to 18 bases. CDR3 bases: TGTGCCAGCAGCCAAAGGACTGGTGCCCCGGAGACCCAGTACTTC. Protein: CASSQRTGAPETQYF.

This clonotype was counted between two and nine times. The CDR3 sequence: CSARDLQGETQYF. CDR3 bases: TGCAGTGCTAGAGATCTCCAGGGAGAGACCCAGTACTTC. The chain couples TRBV20-1 to TRBJ2-5; maybe TRBD1 (5 bases). The germline V gene has CDR1 DFQATT and CDR2 SNEGSKA (reference sequence). The V end was cut by 0 bases, the J end by 4 bases, with 9 bases between. The CDR3 extends over 13 amino acids.